This T cell receptor (beta chain) originates from a study of shared clonotypes between healthy human individuals. Germline values: CDR1 MDHEN, CDR2 SYDVKM. V was shortened by 2 bases and J by 4 bases, with 6 bases between the two germline ends. This CDR3 region has 13 residues. Ten immunoSEQ deep assay plates held the unsorted PBMC DNA. Method: immunoSEQ multiplex PCR; TCRdb's copy keeps in-frame clones and lacks some. The sample lists some 510,000 clones, 70% to 80% occurring once. Sequenced material: PBMCs. V and J are TRBV28 and TRBJ1-3; no clear D gene. The sequence was obtained from a woman between 35 and 50 years old in good health. Some clones in this sample may be carry-over from other donors' samples. The CDR3 nucleotides are TGTGCCAGCAGTTTAATAGAAGGAAACACCATATATTTT. Residues: CASSLIEGNTIYF.